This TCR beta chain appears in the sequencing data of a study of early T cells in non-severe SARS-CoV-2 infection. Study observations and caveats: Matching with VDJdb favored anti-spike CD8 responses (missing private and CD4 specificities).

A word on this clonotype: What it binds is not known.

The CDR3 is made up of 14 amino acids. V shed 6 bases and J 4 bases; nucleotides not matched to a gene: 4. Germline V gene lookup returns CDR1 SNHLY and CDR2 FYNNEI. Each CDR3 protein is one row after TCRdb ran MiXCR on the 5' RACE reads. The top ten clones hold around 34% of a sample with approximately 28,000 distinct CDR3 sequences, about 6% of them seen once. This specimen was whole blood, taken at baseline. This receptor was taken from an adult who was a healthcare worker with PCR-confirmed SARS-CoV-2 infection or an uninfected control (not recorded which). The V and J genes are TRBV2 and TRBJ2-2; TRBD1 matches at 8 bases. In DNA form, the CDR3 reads TGTGCCAGCAGGGACAGGGTGTTCACCGGGGAGCTGTTTTTT. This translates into CASRDRVFTGELFF.